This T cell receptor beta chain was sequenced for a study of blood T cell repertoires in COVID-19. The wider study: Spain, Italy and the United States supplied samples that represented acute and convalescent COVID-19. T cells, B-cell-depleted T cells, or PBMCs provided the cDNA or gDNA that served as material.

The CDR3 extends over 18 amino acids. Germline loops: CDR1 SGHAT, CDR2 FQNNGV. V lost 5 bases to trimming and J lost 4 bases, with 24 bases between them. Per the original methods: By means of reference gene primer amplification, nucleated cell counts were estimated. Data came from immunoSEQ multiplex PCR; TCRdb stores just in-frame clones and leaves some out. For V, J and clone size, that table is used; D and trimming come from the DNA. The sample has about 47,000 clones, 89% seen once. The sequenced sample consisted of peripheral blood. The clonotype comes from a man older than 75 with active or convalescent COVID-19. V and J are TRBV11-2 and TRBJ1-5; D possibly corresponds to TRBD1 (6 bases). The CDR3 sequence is CASSRPPGHFNSNQPQHF. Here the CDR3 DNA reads TGTGCCAGCAGCCGTCCGCCGGGACACTTTAATAGTAATCAGCCCCAGCATTTT.